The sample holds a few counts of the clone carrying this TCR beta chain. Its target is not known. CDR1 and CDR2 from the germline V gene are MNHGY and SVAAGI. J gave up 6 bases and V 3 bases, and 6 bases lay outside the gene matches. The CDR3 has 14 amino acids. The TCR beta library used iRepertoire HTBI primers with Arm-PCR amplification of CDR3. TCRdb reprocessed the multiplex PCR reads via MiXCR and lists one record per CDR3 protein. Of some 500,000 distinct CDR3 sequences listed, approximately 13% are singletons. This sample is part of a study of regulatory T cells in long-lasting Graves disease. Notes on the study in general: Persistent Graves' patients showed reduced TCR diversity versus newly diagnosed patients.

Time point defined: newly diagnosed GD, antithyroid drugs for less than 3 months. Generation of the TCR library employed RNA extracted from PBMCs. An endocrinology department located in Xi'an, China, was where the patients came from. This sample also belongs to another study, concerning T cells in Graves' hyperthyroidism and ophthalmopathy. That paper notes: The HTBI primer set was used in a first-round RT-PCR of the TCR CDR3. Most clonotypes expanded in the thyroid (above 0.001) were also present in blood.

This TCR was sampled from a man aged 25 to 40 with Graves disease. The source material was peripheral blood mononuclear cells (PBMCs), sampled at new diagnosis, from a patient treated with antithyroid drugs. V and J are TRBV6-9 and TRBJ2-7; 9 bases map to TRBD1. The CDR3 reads CASSYRDRDGEQYF. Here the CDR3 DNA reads TGTGCCAGCAGTTACCGGGACAGGGATGGCGAGCAGTACTTC.